This is a list of T cell receptor beta chains from one sample in a study of human T cells and chemical hapten exposure. TCRdb re-called the RACE reads with MiXCR, one entry per CDR3 protein. The sample consists of around 130,000 distinct CDR3 sequences, approximately 10% of them appearing once. Sample: whole blood. All receptors come from a male donor in good health. Some clones in this sample may be carry-over from other donors' samples. Each CDR3 is given with its conserved first and last residue. Each record gives: CDR3 protein, CDR3 DNA, V gene, D gene, J gene, clone size. D genes are given only for firm matches. Only part of the rows carry a size: once, few, many, or a class if the clone is expanded.

CDR3aa: CASNLLGLAKYF; CDR3nt: TGCGCCAGCAACTTGTTGGGACTAGCGAAGTATTTT; v_gene: TRBV5-1; d_gene: TRBD2; j_gene: TRBJ2-3; abundance: .
CDR3aa: CASSHTGVFLGTEAFF; CDR3nt: TGTGCCAGCAGCCATACAGGGGTTTTCTTGGGGACTGAAGCTTTCTTT; v_gene: TRBV7-9; d_gene: TRBD1; j_gene: TRBJ1-1; abundance: many
CDR3aa: CASSEEEEINQPQHF; CDR3nt: TGTGCCAGCAGTGAAGAGGAGGAGATCAATCAGCCCCAGCATTTT; v_gene: TRBV6-1; d_gene: .; j_gene: TRBJ1-5; abundance: few
CDR3aa: CASSLAETSSYEQYF; CDR3nt: TGTGCCAGCAGCTTAGCGGAGACAAGCTCCTACGAGCAGTACTTC; v_gene: TRBV7-6; d_gene: .; j_gene: TRBJ2-7; abundance: .
CDR3aa: CASSFGENTEAFF; CDR3nt: TGTGCCAGCAGTTTCGGAGAGAACACTGAAGCTTTCTTT; v_gene: TRBV12-3/TRBV12-4; d_gene: .; j_gene: TRBJ1-1; abundance: few
CDR3aa: CASSLGTGPSYEQYF; CDR3nt: TGTGCCAGCAGCTTAGGGACAGGGCCATCCTACGAGCAGTACTTC; v_gene: TRBV7-2; d_gene: TRBD1; j_gene: TRBJ2-7; abundance: many
CDR3aa: CASSLRLANTEAFF; CDR3nt: TGTGCCAGCAGCTTGAGGCTGGCGAACACTGAAGCTTTCTTT; v_gene: TRBV5-5; d_gene: .; j_gene: TRBJ1-1; abundance: many
CDR3aa: CSARTGGKTEAFF; CDR3nt: TGCAGTGCTAGGACAGGGGGTAAGACTGAAGCTTTCTTT; v_gene: TRBV20-1; d_gene: TRBD1; j_gene: TRBJ1-1; abundance: many
CDR3aa: CATQGPYGYTF; CDR3nt: TGTGCCACCCAGGGTCCCTATGGCTACACCTTC; v_gene: TRBV12-3/TRBV12-4; d_gene: .; j_gene: TRBJ1-2; abundance: .
CDR3aa: CATSPGPRGAKNIQYF; CDR3nt: TGCGCCACCAGCCCCGGGCCGCGGGGGGCCAAAAACATTCAGTACTTC; v_gene: TRBV15; d_gene: TRBD2; j_gene: TRBJ2-4; abundance: .
CDR3aa: CASSYDEANNEQFF; CDR3nt: TGTGCCAGCAGTTACGACGAAGCCAACAATGAGCAGTTCTTC; v_gene: TRBV6-6; d_gene: .; j_gene: TRBJ2-1; abundance: few
CDR3aa: CAISDHDLTYEQYF; CDR3nt: TGTGCCATCAGTGATCATGACTTAACCTACGAGCAGTACTTC; v_gene: TRBV10-3; d_gene: .; j_gene: TRBJ2-7; abundance: few
CDR3aa: CASRFSGSNTGELFF; CDR3nt: TGTGCCAGCAGATTTAGCGGTTCGAACACCGGGGAGCTGTTTTTT; v_gene: TRBV7-9; d_gene: .; j_gene: TRBJ2-2; abundance: .
CDR3aa: CASRPVIAGSSYNEQFF; CDR3nt: TGTGCCAGCAGGCCTGTGATAGCGGGAAGCTCCTACAATGAGCAGTTCTTC; v_gene: TRBV7-9; d_gene: TRBD2; j_gene: TRBJ2-1; abundance: many
CDR3aa: CASGLIPGQGTNTEAFF; CDR3nt: TGCGCCAGCGGCCTAATTCCGGGACAGGGGACCAACACTGAAGCTTTCTTT; v_gene: TRBV5-1; d_gene: TRBD1; j_gene: TRBJ1-1; abundance: .
CDR3aa: CASSPGRTYEQYF; CDR3nt: TGTGCCAGCAGCCCGGGACGGACCTACGAGCAGTACTTC; v_gene: TRBV7-9; d_gene: .; j_gene: TRBJ2-7; abundance: many
CDR3aa: CASSLSGGTTNTGELFF; CDR3nt: TGTGCCAGCAGTTTAAGTGGAGGGACAACGAACACCGGGGAGCTGTTTTTT; v_gene: TRBV12-3/TRBV12-4; d_gene: .; j_gene: TRBJ2-2; abundance: .
CDR3aa: CASSTTGYQAFF; CDR3nt: TGTGCCAGCAGTACGACAGGATATCAAGCTTTCTTT; v_gene: TRBV12-3/TRBV12-4; d_gene: .; j_gene: TRBJ1-1; abundance: .
CDR3aa: CASSLVGEETQYF; CDR3nt: TGTGCCAGCAGCTTAGTTGGGGAGGAGACCCAGTACTTC; v_gene: TRBV11-2; d_gene: .; j_gene: TRBJ2-5; abundance: many
CDR3aa: CAISEMDYVYEQYF; CDR3nt: TGTGCCATCAGTGAAATGGACTACGTCTACGAGCAGTACTTC; v_gene: TRBV10-3; d_gene: .; j_gene: TRBJ2-7; abundance: many
CDR3aa: CASSLIARTVSMNTEAFF; CDR3nt: TGTGCCAGCAGCTTAATAGCCCGGACAGTCAGCATGAACACTGAAGCTTTCTTT; v_gene: TRBV7-9; d_gene: .; j_gene: TRBJ1-1; abundance: many
CDR3aa: CASSLVGGPSDTQYF; CDR3nt: TGTGCCAGCAGCTTAGTGGGAGGGCCATCAGATACGCAGTATTTT; v_gene: TRBV11-2; d_gene: TRBD2; j_gene: TRBJ2-3; abundance: few
CDR3aa: CAIGLAGNTGELFF; CDR3nt: TGTGCCATCGGACTAGCGGGAAACACCGGGGAGCTGTTTTTT; v_gene: TRBV10-3; d_gene: TRBD2; j_gene: TRBJ2-2; abundance: .
CDR3aa: CSARGTGPSYNEQFF; CDR3nt: TGCAGTGCTAGGGGGACAGGTCCCTCCTACAATGAGCAGTTCTTC; v_gene: TRBV20-1; d_gene: TRBD1; j_gene: TRBJ2-1; abundance: many
CDR3aa: CSARSMTSGGFSSYEQYF; CDR3nt: TGCAGTGCTAGATCTATGACTAGCGGGGGTTTCAGCTCCTACGAGCAGTACTTC; v_gene: TRBV20-1; d_gene: TRBD2; j_gene: TRBJ2-7; abundance: .
CDR3aa: CASSPESTDTQYF; CDR3nt: TGTGCCAGCAGCCCAGAGAGCACAGATACGCAGTATTTT; v_gene: TRBV12-3/TRBV12-4; d_gene: .; j_gene: TRBJ2-3; abundance: .
CDR3aa: CSAAAGTGQNQPQHF; CDR3nt: TGCAGTGCAGCCGCCGGGACAGGGCAGAATCAGCCCCAGCATTTT; v_gene: TRBV20-1; d_gene: TRBD1; j_gene: TRBJ1-5; abundance: .
CDR3aa: CSASGGGDTIYF; CDR3nt: TGCAGTGCTAGTGGTGGGGGAGACACCATATATTTT; v_gene: TRBV20-1; d_gene: .; j_gene: TRBJ1-3; abundance: .
CDR3aa: CASSYSGQGEQYF; CDR3nt: TGTGCCAGCAGTTACTCGGGACAGGGCGAGCAGTACTTC; v_gene: TRBV6-6; d_gene: TRBD1; j_gene: TRBJ2-7; abundance: .
CDR3aa: CASSPTASGLNEQFF; CDR3nt: TGTGCCAGCTCACCAACGGCTAGCGGCCTCAATGAGCAGTTCTTC; v_gene: TRBV18; d_gene: TRBD2; j_gene: TRBJ2-1; abundance: few
CDR3aa: CASSPGFLNNEQFF; CDR3nt: TGTGCCAGCAGTCCAGGGTTTTTGAACAATGAGCAGTTCTTC; v_gene: TRBV7-6; d_gene: .; j_gene: TRBJ2-1; abundance: .
CDR3aa: CASTTDNEQFF; CDR3nt: TGTGCCAGCACCACAGATAATGAGCAGTTCTTC; v_gene: TRBV12-3/TRBV12-4; d_gene: .; j_gene: TRBJ2-1; abundance: many
CDR3aa: CASSQALAGLAGASPDTQYF; CDR3nt: TGCGCCAGCAGCCAAGCCTTGGCGGGACTAGCGGGAGCCTCGCCGGATACGCAGTATTTT; v_gene: TRBV4-1; d_gene: TRBD2; j_gene: TRBJ2-3; abundance: .
CDR3aa: CASSFLPPDRGTEAFF; CDR3nt: TGTGCCAGCAGTTTTCTCCCCCCCGACAGGGGAACTGAAGCTTTCTTT; v_gene: TRBV28; d_gene: TRBD1; j_gene: TRBJ1-1; abundance: few
CDR3aa: CASSPPNPRSGELFF; CDR3nt: TGTGCCAGCTCACCACCGAACCCCAGATCCGGGGAGCTGTTTTTT; v_gene: TRBV18; d_gene: .; j_gene: TRBJ2-2; abundance: .
CDR3aa: CSVEPLAGEEETQYF; CDR3nt: TGCAGCGTTGAACCGCTAGCGGGAGAGGAAGAGACCCAGTACTTC; v_gene: TRBV29-1; d_gene: TRBD2; j_gene: TRBJ2-5; abundance: .
CDR3aa: CASSQGTGLVGNEQFF; CDR3nt: TGCGCCAGCAGCCAGGGAACAGGACTAGTCGGCAATGAGCAGTTCTTC; v_gene: TRBV4-3; d_gene: TRBD2; j_gene: TRBJ2-1; abundance: few
CDR3aa: CASSPGLIAKNIQYF; CDR3nt: TGCGCCAGCAGCCCTGGACTCATAGCCAAAAACATTCAGTACTTC; v_gene: TRBV5-1; d_gene: .; j_gene: TRBJ2-4; abundance: many
CDR3aa: CASSPGRGGEQFF; CDR3nt: TGTGCCAGCAGCCCCGGAAGGGGGGGTGAGCAGTTCTTC; v_gene: TRBV7-2; d_gene: .; j_gene: TRBJ2-1; abundance: .
CDR3aa: CASSPRMSGGDGYTF; CDR3nt: TGTGCCAGCAGCCCTCGGATGAGCGGGGGCGACGGCTACACCTTC; v_gene: TRBV7-2; d_gene: .; j_gene: TRBJ1-2; abundance: few
CDR3aa: CATSLDGEKLFF; CDR3nt: TGTGCCACCAGCTTAGATGGAGAAAAACTGTTTTTT; v_gene: TRBV24-1; d_gene: .; j_gene: TRBJ1-4; abundance: .
CDR3aa: CASSSPGQRLNQPQHF; CDR3nt: TGTGCCAGCAGTTCTCCGGGACAGAGACTCAATCAGCCCCAGCATTTT; v_gene: TRBV12-3/TRBV12-4; d_gene: TRBD1; j_gene: TRBJ1-5; abundance: many
CDR3aa: CSADPGRENTEAFF; CDR3nt: TGCAGTGCTGACCCGGGACGGGAGAACACTGAAGCTTTCTTT; v_gene: TRBV20-1; d_gene: .; j_gene: TRBJ1-1; abundance: few
CDR3aa: CSVDRGGFYDYTF; CDR3nt: TGCAGCGTTGACAGGGGAGGTTTCTATGACTACACCTTC; v_gene: TRBV29-1; d_gene: .; j_gene: TRBJ1-2; abundance: .
CDR3aa: CASGARETQYF; CDR3nt: TGTGCTAGTGGCGCCAGGGAGACCCAGTACTTC; v_gene: TRBV12-5; d_gene: .; j_gene: TRBJ2-5; abundance: few
CDR3aa: CASTQPRGQGFTDTQYF; CDR3nt: TGTGCCAGCACCCAGCCCCGAGGACAGGGATTCACAGATACGCAGTATTTT; v_gene: TRBV7-9; d_gene: TRBD1; j_gene: TRBJ2-3; abundance: .
CDR3aa: CASSPDSVSGYEQYF; CDR3nt: TGCGCCAGCAGCCCAGACAGCGTTTCCGGCTACGAGCAGTACTTC; v_gene: TRBV5-1; d_gene: .; j_gene: TRBJ2-7; abundance: few
CDR3aa: CASSLTLAQGPNQPQHF; CDR3nt: TGTGCCAGCAGTTTAACCCTCGCACAGGGCCCCAATCAGCCCCAGCATTTT; v_gene: TRBV27; d_gene: .; j_gene: TRBJ1-5; abundance: few
CDR3aa: CASSPRTGDYEQYF; CDR3nt: TGTGCCAGCAGCCCCCGGACAGGGGATTACGAGCAGTACTTC; v_gene: TRBV5-4; d_gene: TRBD1; j_gene: TRBJ2-7; abundance: many
CDR3aa: CAISEGLAGRSLTFNEQFF; CDR3nt: TGTGCCATCAGTGAAGGACTAGCGGGGAGAAGCCTAACCTTTAATGAGCAGTTCTTC; v_gene: TRBV10-3; d_gene: TRBD2; j_gene: TRBJ2-1; abundance: .
CDR3aa: CASSKQGSETQYF; CDR3nt: TGTGCCAGCAGCAAGCAGGGATCAGAGACCCAGTACTTC; v_gene: TRBV7-9; d_gene: .; j_gene: TRBJ2-5; abundance: .
CDR3aa: CASRPDSTNQPQHF; CDR3nt: TGTGCCAGCAGGCCGGACAGCACCAATCAGCCCCAGCATTTT; v_gene: TRBV12-3/TRBV12-4; d_gene: .; j_gene: TRBJ1-5; abundance: many
CDR3aa: CASSDRDNSPLHF; CDR3nt: TGTGCCAGCAGTGACAGGGATAATTCACCCCTCCACTTT; v_gene: TRBV6-4; d_gene: .; j_gene: TRBJ1-6; abundance: few
CDR3aa: CASSDTGETQYF; CDR3nt: TGTGCCAGCAGCGACACAGGGGAGACCCAGTACTTC; v_gene: TRBV9; d_gene: .; j_gene: TRBJ2-5; abundance: few